These 12 T cell receptor beta chains share one sample of origin, sequenced in a study of breast tumors, draining lymph nodes, adjacent tissues (dated by TCRdb to the mid-2010s). Library method: multiplex PCR. Instrument on record: Illumina HiSeq 2000. The public reads were run again by TCRdb, first through fastp at Q25 and then through MiXCR, and only productive beta chains were kept. Rows with one shared CDR3 protein collapse into an entry with the most common genes and DNA. The sample has around 140,000 distinct CDR3 sequences on record, approximately 20% of them singletons. More than 2.5% of the sample goes to the ten largest clones. The axillary draining lymph nodes of breast cancer patients were the source of the lymph node samples. Sequencing input: axillary lymph node tissue. These receptors were obtained from a female donor with breast cancer. Some clones in this sample may be carry-over from other donors' samples.

This clonotype was recorded at least ten times. The genes are TRBV6-6 and TRBJ1-5, with 8 bases lining up with TRBD1. This CDR3 has 14 amino acids. The germline CDR1 and CDR2 sequences are MNHNY and SVGAGI (reference sequence). With V trimmed by 4 bases and J by 5 bases, 4 bases remained unmatched. The CDR3 reads CASSSRGRDQPQHF. In DNA form, the CDR3 reads TGTGCCAGCAGTTCCAGGGGGCGGGATCAGCCCCAGCATTTT.

This clonotype was seen many times. The genes are TRBV6-5 and TRBJ2-6, with D possibly TRBD1 on 6 matching bases. From germline, CDR1 is MNHEY and CDR2 SVGAGI. V lost 2 bases and J lost 4, with 15 bases in between. The CDR3 consists of 17 residues. The CDR3 here is CASSYTRTAKGANVLTF. The CDR3 DNA reads TGTGCCAGCAGTTACACTCGGACAGCGAAAGGGGCCAACGTCCTGACTTTC.

This chain connects TRBV5-6 to TRBJ1-5; 9 positions match TRBD1. J was trimmed by 1 base and V by 0 bases; bases with no gene match: 8. Germline V CDR1 and CDR2: SGHDT, YYEEEE. The CDR3 runs to 18 residues. In DNA form, the CDR3 reads TGTGCCAGCAGCTTGGCCACGGGACAGGGATCCAGCAATCAGCCCCAGCATTTT. Encoded protein: CASSLATGQGSSNQPQHF.

This clonotype was picked up many times. The chain carries TRBV4-1 and TRBJ2-3, with D perhaps matching TRBD2 (7 bases). The CDR3 covers 16 residues. Germline V lookup: CDR1 MGHRA, CDR2 YSYEKL. V lost 0 bases to trimming and J lost 0 bases, with 10 bases between them. Here the CDR3 DNA reads TGCGCCAGCAGCCAAGAAGGGGGGGGTAGCACAGATACGCAGTATTTT. Translation gives CASSQEGGGSTDTQYF.

V and J are TRBV6-1 and TRBJ2-1; 11 positions agree with TRBD2. The CDR3 consists of 15 residues. J gave up 9 bases and V 2 bases, and 6 bases lay outside the gene matches. Per the germline V gene, CDR1 is MNHNS and CDR2 is SASEGT. CDR3 residues: CASSESLAGEGEQFF. The CDR3 DNA reads TGTGCCAGCAGTGAATCACTAGCGGGAGAGGGTGAGCAGTTCTTC.

This clonotype appeared many times. This rearrangement joins TRBV20-1 to TRBJ2-5; 11 bases align to TRBD2. The CDR3 totals 17 residues. V gave up 0 bases and J gave up 2 bases; unmatched junction bases: 8. Germline V gene data show CDR1 as DFQATT and CDR2 as SNEGSKA (reference sequence). This CDR3 is CSARDLRPSGRQETQYF. The CDR3 nucleotides are TGCAGTGCTAGAGATCTAAGGCCTAGCGGGAGGCAAGAGACCCAGTACTTC.

This clonotype was seen ten or more times. V and J are TRBV7-8 and TRBJ2-1; 14 nucleotides align to TRBD2. V trimming: 0 bases; J trimming: 5 bases; junction bases outside the gene matches: 6. Germline V gives CDR1 SGHVS, CDR2 FQNEAQ. The CDR3 contains 18 residues. CDR3 residues: CASSLAGTSGRRHNEQFF. The DNA for the CDR3 is TGTGCCAGCAGCTTAGCCGGGACTAGCGGGAGAAGGCACAATGAGCAGTTCTTC.

The sample holds many counts of this clonotype. The chain is built from TRBV9 and TRBJ2-1; tentative D call: TRBD2 (6 bases). CDR1 SGDLS and CDR2 YYNGEE come from the germline V gene. Trimming removed 0 bases from V and 6 bases from J, with 13 bases in between. There are 15 residues in the CDR3. The CDR3 reads CASSVATTRSNEQFF. The CDR3 DNA sequence: TGTGCCAGCAGCGTAGCTACGACTAGAAGCAATGAGCAGTTCTTC.

The V gene is TRBV4-2, the J gene TRBJ2-1; 13 bases map to TRBD2. The CDR3 consists of 16 residues. Germline lookup yields CDR1 LGHNA and CDR2 YNFKEQ. The trim removed 4 bases at V and 6 bases at J, leaving 6 bases unmatched. The CDR3 sequence is CASSRTSGSFSNEQFF. The CDR3, as DNA: TGTGCCAGCAGCCGGACTAGCGGGAGTTTTAGCAATGAGCAGTTCTTC.

This clonotype has a count of ten or more. J is TRBJ1-2 and V is TRBV12-3 or TRBV12-4; 7 bases match TRBD1. CDR3 length: 11 amino acids. J gave up 8 bases and V 6 bases, and 3 bases lay outside the gene matches. The CDR3 region is CASRNRGGYTF. The CDR3, as DNA: TGTGCCAGCAGGAACAGGGGCGGCTACACCTTC.

In this sample, this clonotype turned up many times. The rearrangement links TRBV4-1 to TRBJ1-2, with no clear D. This CDR3 is 14 amino acids long. Germline V gene sequence: CDR1 MGHRA, CDR2 YSYEKL. V lost 0 bases and J lost 4, with 9 bases in between. CDR3 region: CASSQESQLYGYTF. CDR3 DNA: TGCGCCAGCAGCCAAGAGTCACAGCTCTATGGCTACACCTTC.

This clonotype was counted ten times or more. The V and J genes are TRBV20-1 and TRBJ2-3; weak D call: TRBD1 (6 bases). This CDR3 spans 16 amino acids. V lost 0 bases, J lost 2 bases, and 15 bases lay in between. The germline V gene has CDR1 DFQATT and CDR2 SNEGSKA (reference sequence). The chain's CDR3 is CSARDLKPGATDTQYF. As DNA, the CDR3 is TGCAGTGCTAGAGATCTTAAGCCAGGGGCCACAGATACGCAGTATTTT.